The 20 T cell receptor beta chains below were found in one sample sequenced in a study of shared clonotypes between healthy human individuals. The data were produced by immunoSEQ multiplex PCR, yet TCRdb's version contains in-frame clones alone and is incomplete. The sample shows roughly 2 million clones, around 95% of them seen only once. The sequenced sample consisted of naive CD4+ T cells sorted from blood. Subset reported: CD45RA+ positively selected. These receptors were collected from a young man in good health.

The rearrangement uses TRBV5-1 and TRBJ1-2, with 9 bases fitting TRBD1. V gave up 0 bases and J gave up 5 bases; unmatched junction bases: 2. There are 14 residues in the CDR3. The germline gives CDR1 SGHRS, CDR2 YFSETQ. CDR3 amino acids: CASSLGTGEYGYTF. As DNA, the CDR3 is TGCGCCAGCAGCTTGGGGACAGGGGAATATGGCTACACCTTC.

V gene TRBV10-2 combines with J gene TRBJ2-5; 11 nucleotides line up with TRBD2. The CDR3 covers 14 residues. Germline V CDR1 and CDR2: WSHSY, SAAADI. Trimming removed 4 bases from V and 5 bases from J; junction bases left unmatched: 3. CDR3 sequence: CASSVSGGVETQYF. DNA of the CDR3: TGCGCCAGCAGTGTTAGCGGGGGGGTGGAGACCCAGTACTTC.

This clone was seen just once. The CDR3 reads CASSLYRNTEAFF. Written as DNA, the CDR3 is TGTGCCAGCAGCTTGTACCGGAACACTGAAGCTTTCTTT. The chain combines TRBV5-5 with TRBJ1-1; no clear D gene. The CDR3 is made up of 13 amino acids. With 1 base removed from V and 1 base from J, the gap between germline ends came to 5 bases. Germline lookup yields CDR1 SGHKS and CDR2 YYEKEE (reference sequence).

The rearrangement joins TRBV19 to TRBJ2-1, with TRBD1 matching over 9 bases. This CDR3 spans 16 amino acids. Germline V gives CDR1 LNHDA, CDR2 SQIVND (reference sequence). Trimming at V came to 5 bases and at J to 4 bases, leaving 9 bases not matched to a gene. CDR3 amino acids: CASSPWTGVSYNEQFF. The DNA for the CDR3 is TGTGCCAGTAGTCCCTGGACAGGGGTTTCGTACAATGAGCAGTTCTTC.

This sequence joins TRBV11-2 and TRBJ2-7; TRBD1 might be the D (5 bases). The CDR3 extends over 16 amino acids. V was cut by 1 base and J by 0 bases, with 13 bases left in between. Germline CDR1 reads SGHAT; CDR2 reads FQNNGV. CDR3 sequence reads: CASSLGPGLPSYEQYF. The DNA of the CDR3 is TGTGCCAGCAGCTTAGGTCCAGGGCTCCCCTCCTACGAGCAGTACTTC. The variable domain in full, with the rest retrieved from reference TRBV11-2 and TRBJ2-7, is EAGVAQSPRYKIIEKRQSVAFWCNPISGHATLYWYQQILGQGPKLLIQFQNNGVVDDSQLPKDRFSAERLKGVDSTLKIQPAKLEDSAVYLCASSLGPGLPSYEQYFGPGTRLTVT.

The rearrangement links TRBV5-1 to TRBJ1-6; 9 nucleotides match TRBD1. The CDR3 loop spans 15 amino acids. CDR1 and CDR2 from the germline V gene are SGHRS and YFSETQ. With V trimmed by 4 bases and J by 10 bases, 9 bases remained unmatched. CDR3 loop: CASSAGDRERSPLHF. CDR3 nucleotide sequence: TGCGCCAGCAGCGCCGGGGACAGGGAGAGATCACCCCTCCACTTT.

V gene TRBV6-1 combines with J gene TRBJ1-2; TRBD1 is a possible D gene (5 bases). This CDR3 spans 15 amino acids. Germline values: CDR1 MNHNS, CDR2 SASEGT. Trimming pared 2 bases from V and 1 base from J, leaving 11 bases between. The CDR3 reads CASSESGRNNYGYTF. CDR3 nucleotides: TGTGCCAGCAGTGAATCAGGGCGGAATAACTATGGCTACACCTTC.

The chain links TRBV5-1 to TRBJ2-7, with 9 bases that match TRBD1. From germline, CDR1 is SGHRS and CDR2 YFSETQ. Unmatched junction bases numbered 7, after V lost 4 bases and J lost 2 bases. This CDR3 is built from 15 residues. CDR3 sequence reads: CASSATTGGPYEQYF. The CDR3 DNA sequence: TGCGCCAGCAGCGCTACGACAGGGGGACCCTACGAGCAGTACTTC.

The J gene is TRBJ2-7, the V gene TRBV27, with D maybe TRBD2 (5 bases). Trimming left V 0 bases short and J 6 bases short, with 9 bases between. The CDR3 sequence is 13 residues long. Germline CDR1 MNHEY, CDR2 SMNVEV (reference sequence). The CDR3 DNA sequence: TGTGCCAGCAGTTTATCGCGGGTTTCCGAGCAGTACTTC. It yields the protein CASSLSRVSEQYF.

V gene TRBV7-9 combines with J gene TRBJ2-7; D uncertain. Germline lookup yields CDR1 SEHNR and CDR2 FQNEAQ (reference sequence). The CDR3 is 15 residues long. Trimming took 5 bases from V and 0 from J, leaving 14 bases between them. CDR3 in amino acids: CASSLDQTPSYEQYF. The CDR3 DNA is TGTGCCAGCAGCCTCGACCAAACACCCTCCTACGAGCAGTACTTC.

V and J are TRBV27 and TRBJ1-1, with D unresolved. Germline V lookup: CDR1 MNHEY, CDR2 SMNVEV (reference sequence). Trimming shortened V by 9 bases and J by 3 bases, and 11 bases separated the two germline ends. The CDR3 sequence is 12 residues long. Here the CDR3 DNA reads TGTGCCAGAAGTAGGGCCTACACTGAAGCTTTCTTT. Protein sequence: CARSRAYTEAFF.

The chain combines TRBV25-1 with TRBJ1-4, with D perhaps TRBD1 (6 bases). V was clipped by 2 bases and J by 6 bases, with 13 bases between them. There are 15 residues in the CDR3. The germline gives CDR1 MGHDK, CDR2 SYGVNS. Written as DNA, the CDR3 is TGTGCCAGCAGTGAAGAAGGGGGGCCCGATGAAAAACTGTTTTTT. Amino acids: CASSEEGGPDEKLFF.

This chain connects TRBV11-2 to TRBJ2-5, with 9 nucleotides matching TRBD2. Germline V gene sequence: CDR1 SGHAT, CDR2 FQNNGV. V gave up 5 bases and J gave up 2 bases; unmatched junction bases: 6. The CDR3 is made up of 15 amino acids. Here the CDR3 reads CASSLSGRWQETQYF. The CDR3 DNA is TGTGCCAGCAGCCTTAGCGGGAGATGGCAAGAGACCCAGTACTTC.

This clone is a singleton in its sample. Other DNA sequences in the same sample also yield this CDR3. The V and J genes are TRBV5-1 and TRBJ2-2; D is unclear. The CDR3 has 14 residues. The germline V and J ends were trimmed by 3 bases and 1 base, with 7 bases remaining between them. Germline V gene sequence: CDR1 SGHRS, CDR2 YFSETQ. CDR3 DNA: TGCGCCAGCAGCTCGACCCTGAACACCGGGGAGCTGTTTTTT. This gives the protein CASSSTLNTGELFF.

The chain links TRBV5-1 to TRBJ1-5; the match to TRBD1 covers 11 bases. Unmatched junction bases numbered 6, after V lost 4 bases and J lost 6 bases. The CDR3 runs to 15 residues. Germline V gene data show CDR1 as SGHRS and CDR2 as YFSETQ. CDR3 residues: CASSQAGQGGQPQHF. The CDR3 DNA sequence: TGCGCCAGCAGCCAGGCGGGACAGGGGGGTCAGCCCCAGCATTTT.

The chain couples TRBV29-1 to TRBJ1-2; D gene unclear. CDR3 length: 13 residues. V was pared by 3 bases and J by 8 bases, with 16 bases between. Germline V gene sequence: CDR1 SQVTM, CDR2 ANQGSEA. The CDR3 here is CSVEGAGVEGYTF. In DNA form, the CDR3 reads TGCAGCGTTGAGGGAGCTGGGGTAGAAGGCTACACCTTC.

This clone was seen just once. V gene TRBV5-1 combines with J gene TRBJ2-2, with 12 bases aligning to TRBD1. Germline V CDR1 and CDR2: SGHRS, YFSETQ. After removal of 4 bases from V and 7 bases from J, the junction contained 14 bases not matched to a gene. CDR3 length: 18 residues. The CDR3 reads CASSRTGTGGKEVGELFF. The CDR3 bases are TGCGCCAGCAGCCGGACCGGGACAGGGGGCAAAGAGGTCGGGGAGCTGTTTTTT.

Note on this clone: Distinct nucleotide sequences in the sample also encode this CDR3. This chain connects TRBV14 to TRBJ1-2; unclear D gene. Trimming took off 0 bases at V and 8 bases at J, with 7 bases between the two ends. CDR3 length equals 12 residues. Per the germline V gene, CDR1 is SGHDN and CDR2 is FVKESK. The CDR3 DNA reads TGTGCCAGCAGCCAAGATCGAGGGGGCTACACCTTC. Translation gives CASSQDRGGYTF.

The chain carries TRBV10-3 and TRBJ1-3; 7 bases line up with TRBD1. CDR3 length equals 17 residues. V trimming: 4 bases; J trimming: 0 bases; junction bases outside the gene matches: 9. Germline-derived CDR1 and CDR2 are ENHRY and SYGVKD. CDR3: CAISGVGQPISGNTIYF. The DNA for the CDR3 is TGTGCCATCAGTGGAGTGGGACAGCCGATCTCTGGAAACACCATATATTTT.

The genes are TRBV6-5 and TRBJ2-7; 8 bases fit TRBD1. J gave up 2 bases and V 10 bases, and 7 bases lay outside the gene matches. Germline CDR1 MNHEY, CDR2 SVGAGI. The CDR3 length is 13 residues. The chain's CDR3 is CATQGAGTYEQYF. The CDR3 DNA sequence: TGTGCCACTCAGGGGGCAGGGACCTACGAGCAGTACTTC.